A selection of T cell receptor beta chains follows, all from one sample in a study of human T cells and chemical hapten exposure. From the RACE reads, TCRdb called clonotypes with MiXCR, one entry per CDR3 protein. The sample records more than 110,000 distinct CDR3 sequences, around 11% being singletons. Specimen: whole blood, collected in connection with sensitization to the hapten diphenylcyclopropenone (DPC). These receptor sequences come from a woman in her forties or fifties with alopecia areata. Some clones in this sample may be carry-over from other donors' samples. CDR3s leave out the opening cysteine and the closing phenylalanine or tryptophan.

length	V	J	CDR3
9	TRBV20-1	TRBJ1-1	SARWVSEAF
12	TRBV7-2	TRBJ2-3	ASSSPGRGHTQY
15	TRBV4-2	TRBJ2-4	ASSQKGAGESKNIQY
12	TRBV5-4	TRBJ2-3	ASRSGLAEDTQY
11	TRBV7-9	TRBJ1-5	ASSRQGDQPQH
10	TRBV3-1	TRBJ2-1	ASSQVLNEQF
10	TRBV5-6	TRBJ2-1	ASSRPEGKQF
13	TRBV7-8	TRBJ2-7	ASSGGLAGTYEQY
10	TRBV9	TRBJ2-7	ASSLDWTEQY
19	TRBV7-9	TRBJ2-3	ASSRLPGTSGKELGTDTQY
12	TRBV20-1	TRBJ2-2	SARKTGVAGELF
10	TRBV3-1	TRBJ2-7	ASSQSGTEQY
13	TRBV3-1	TRBJ1-6	ASSQRTGGSSPLH